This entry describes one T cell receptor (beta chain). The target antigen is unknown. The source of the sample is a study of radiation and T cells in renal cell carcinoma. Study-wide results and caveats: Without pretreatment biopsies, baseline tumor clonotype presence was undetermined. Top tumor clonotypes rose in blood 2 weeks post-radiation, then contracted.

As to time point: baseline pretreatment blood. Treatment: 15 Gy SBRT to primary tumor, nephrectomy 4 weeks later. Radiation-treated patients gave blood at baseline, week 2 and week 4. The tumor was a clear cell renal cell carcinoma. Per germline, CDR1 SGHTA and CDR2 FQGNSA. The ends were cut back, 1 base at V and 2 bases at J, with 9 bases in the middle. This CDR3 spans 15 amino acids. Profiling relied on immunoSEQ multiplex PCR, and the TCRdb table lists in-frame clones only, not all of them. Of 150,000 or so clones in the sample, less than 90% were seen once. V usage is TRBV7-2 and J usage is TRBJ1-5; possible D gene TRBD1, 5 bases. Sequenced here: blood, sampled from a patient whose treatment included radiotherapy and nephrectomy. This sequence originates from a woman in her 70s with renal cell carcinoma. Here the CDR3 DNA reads TGTGCCAGCAGCTTAGTGGGGCAAGGCAATCAGCCCCAGCATTTT. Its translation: CASSLVGQGNQPQHF.